This T cell receptor (beta chain) was profiled in a study of cytomegalovirus exposure and HLA in healthy donors. Regarding the study as a whole: In a later analysis, at a false discovery rate of 0.05, some 17,000 TCR beta sequences were associated with HLA alleles. Being productive about 87% or about 30% of the time was typical of most TCR beta V segments in an earlier analysis.

CDR1 is MNHEY and CDR2 is SMNVEV in the germline V gene (reference sequence). The CDR3 covers 14 residues. V was cut by 0 bases and J by 3 bases, with 9 bases left in between. A multiplex PCR was run with 60 Vbeta primers and 13 Jbeta primers. Data came from immunoSEQ multiplex PCR; TCRdb stores just in-frame clones and leaves some out. Among about 300,000 clones listed, approximately 90% were seen once. On this clone: Its target is not known.

The receptor comes from a man between 40 and 49 years old in good health and CMV-seropositive. The sequencing sample was made of PBMCs. This sequence joins TRBV27 and TRBJ2-7, with D possibly matching TRBD1 (5 bases). For the CDR3, the DNA is TGTGCCAGCAGTTTATCCCCAGGGCGCTACGAGCAGTACTTC. Encoded protein: CASSLSPGRYEQYF.